A selection of T cell receptor beta chains follows, all from one sample in a study of metastatic and nonmetastatic thyroid tumors. TCRdb re-clonotyped the PCR reads via MiXCR. In the table there are approximately 20,000 clones, about a quarter of which are singletons. The sequencing sample was made of tumor tissue. The receptors originated from a female donor with papillary thyroid cancer or a benign thyroid nodule (not recorded which). Some clones in this sample may be carry-over from other donors' samples. CDR3s include the opening cysteine and the closing phenylalanine or tryptophan. A D gene is named only where the DNA matches it firmly. A row's size may be missing; if present it is once, few, many or a size class.

D	V	size	J	DNA	CDR3
.	TRBV2	.	TRBJ1-2	TGTGCCAGCAGTGACCAGGGGAACTATGGCTACACCTTC	CASSDQGNYGYTF
.	TRBV6-2/TRBV6-3	.	TRBJ1-5	TGTGCCAGCAGTATGACGGGGATGGGCAATCAGCCCCAGCATTTT	CASSMTGMGNQPQHF
.	TRBV27	medium-sized	TRBJ2-4	TGTGCCAGCAGTTTATGGGGAGGACTAGCCAAAAACATTCAGTACTTC	CASSLWGGLAKNIQYF
TRBD2	TRBV20-1	many	TRBJ2-4	TGCAGTGCTGGAGTAGGGCCGGGGGGGCTCCAAAACATTCAGTACTTC	CSAGVGPGGLQNIQYF
TRBD1	TRBV7-9	many	TRBJ1-2	TGTGCCAGCGGCCGAACGGGACAGCTCAACTATGGCTACACCTTC	CASGRTGQLNYGYTF
.	TRBV6-1	.	TRBJ2-7	TGTGCCAGCAGTGAAACGGGGGCTAGCTCCTACGAGCAGTACTTC	CASSETGASSYEQYF
.	TRBV7-2	many	TRBJ2-5	TGTGCCAGCAGCTTAGCGGCCACAAGCGAGACCCAGTACTTC	CASSLAATSETQYF
TRBD2	TRBV11-2	.	TRBJ2-3	TGTGCCAGCAGCTTGGGAGGGACCTCCTTTCCTAAGCAGTATTTT	CASSLGGTSFPKQYF
.	TRBV14	many	TRBJ2-3	TGTGCCAGCAGCCAACATGATACGCAGTATTTT	CASSQHDTQYF
.	TRBV20-1	many	TRBJ2-6	TGCAGTGCCAGTGCCCTCTCTGGGGCCAACGTCCTGACTTTC	CSASALSGANVLTF
.	TRBV12-3/TRBV12-4	.	TRBJ2-1	TGTGCCAGCAGTTTTTGGGGTACTAGTCACAATGAGCAGTTCTTC	CASSFWGTSHNEQFF
.	TRBV19	.	TRBJ2-2	TGTGCCAGTAGTACTCATACGACTAGAGCCTATGGCACCGGGGAGCTGTTTTTT	CASSTHTTRAYGTGELFF
.	TRBV5-1	.	TRBJ2-7	TGCGCCAGCATCTTCGCCTGGACGGGGAGCTCCTACGAGCAGTACTTC	CASIFAWTGSSYEQYF
.	TRBV6-1	.	TRBJ2-7	TGTGCCAGCAGTGAAGCTGAAGGGCACGGCTACGAGCAGTACTTC	CASSEAEGHGYEQYF
.	TRBV6-1	many	TRBJ2-3	TGTGCCAGCAGTCTAAAGGGTCTAGAACCCACAGATACGCAGTATTTT	CASSLKGLEPTDTQYF
TRBD2	TRBV19	few	TRBJ2-1	TGTGCCAGTAATGGACTAGCGGGACTATACAATGAGCAGTTCTTC	CASNGLAGLYNEQFF
.	TRBV20-1	.	TRBJ2-7	TGTAGTGCTAGATCTCCCACTAGGGCCTACTCCTACGAGCAGTACTTC	CSARSPTRAYSYEQYF
.	TRBV6-1	large	TRBJ1-5	TGTGCCAGCCAATTCGGAGAGAATCAGCCCCAGCATTTT	CASQFGENQPQHF
.	TRBV6-1	.	TRBJ1-1	TGTGCCAGCAGTTCCCAACGGGGGAACACTGAAGCTTTCTTT	CASSSQRGNTEAFF
TRBD2	TRBV5-1	.	TRBJ2-1	TGCGCCAGCAGCTTGATGAGCGGGAGTCCCAGTGAGCAGTTCTTC	CASSLMSGSPSEQFF
.	TRBV6-1	few	TRBJ2-7	TGTGCCAGCAGTGAAGAGCTATCCTACGAGCAGTACTTC	CASSEELSYEQYF
TRBD2	TRBV13	.	TRBJ2-2	TGTGCCAGCAGAGGTAGCGGGAGAACTGGGGCCGGGGAGCTGTTTTTT	CASRGSGRTGAGELFF
TRBD2	TRBV20-1	many	TRBJ2-7	TGCAGTGTAGAGCGGGGCAGGCTAGGGTACGAGCAGTACTTC	CSVERGRLGYEQYF
TRBD1	TRBV12-3/TRBV12-4	many	TRBJ1-5	TGTGCCAGCAGTTTAAACCCTTCAGGGGGCGGCAATCAGCCCCAGCATTTT	CASSLNPSGGGNQPQHF
TRBD2	TRBV3-1	many	TRBJ2-3	TGTGCCAGCGAGTCGGGAGGGGAAGATACGCAGTATTTT	CASESGGEDTQYF
.	TRBV9	many	TRBJ2-1	TGTGCCAGCAGCGTAGGTGGCACCGAATACAATGAGCAGTTCTTC	CASSVGGTEYNEQFF
.	TRBV27	few	TRBJ1-1	TGTGCCAGCAGTTTTGCTCCCCCTGAAGCTTTCTTT	CASSFAPPEAFF
TRBD2	TRBV6-4	few	TRBJ2-1	TGTGCCGGAGTTAGCGGGAGGTTTTACAATGAGCAGTTCTTC	CAGVSGRFYNEQFF
.	TRBV20-1	.	TRBJ1-1	TGCAGTGCTAGTCGGGTAAATGCTGAAGCTTTCTTT	CSASRVNAEAFF
TRBD1	TRBV24-1	few	TRBJ1-2	TGTGCCACCAGTGATCCCGGGACAGGTCTCTATGGCTACACCTTC	CATSDPGTGLYGYTF
.	TRBV6-2/TRBV6-3	.	TRBJ2-3	TGTGCCAGCAGTCCCTACACCGGGGCAGATACGCAGTATTTT	CASSPYTGADTQYF
.	TRBV2	many	TRBJ1-5	TGTGCCAGCAGTGGCGAGGTCTATGCCAGCGATCAGCCCCAGCATTTT	CASSGEVYASDQPQHF
.	TRBV6-1	many	TRBJ1-2	TGTGCCATCCTTTTTCCCGGGGCTCGGGGGCATGGCTACACCTTC	CAILFPGARGHGYTF
TRBD1	TRBV3-1	many	TRBJ2-2	TGTGCCAGCAGAACCGGGACAGGGGGGACCGGGGAGCTGTTTTTT	CASRTGTGGTGELFF
.	TRBV20-1	many	TRBJ2-1	TGCAGTGCTACCGGGCCCGCAGAGCAGTTCTTC	CSATGPAEQFF